This passage covers 23 T cell receptor beta chains from one sample sequenced in a study of blood T cell repertoires in COVID-19. Profiling relied on immunoSEQ multiplex PCR, and the TCRdb table lists in-frame clones only, not all of them. The table records hundreds of thousands of clones, roughly 89% of them present only once. The sample taken for sequencing was PBMCs or T cells enriched from blood (not recorded which). The origin of the receptors is a woman aged 50 to 60 who had recovered from COVID-19.

This sequence joins TRBV29-1 and TRBJ2-5, with TRBD2 identical over 8 bases. V lost 5 bases to trimming and J lost 5 bases; unmatched junction nucleotides: 4. The CDR3 is made up of 12 amino acids. The V gene's germline CDR1 is SQVTM and CDR2 ANQGSEA. The CDR3 region has the DNA TGCAGCGTTAAACGGGGGGGCGAGACCCAGTACTTC. This gives the protein CSVKRGGETQYF. The full variable domain, with the rest looked up from reference TRBV29-1 and TRBJ2-5, is SAVISQKPSRDICQRGTSLTIQCQVDSQVTMMFWYRQQPGQSLTLIATANQGSEATYESGFVIDKFPISRPNLTFSTLTVSNMSPEDSSIYLCSVKRGGETQYFGPGTRLLVL.

The CDR3 region has the DNA TGTGCCAGCAGCCAGGCCGGGACAGGGGAGAGAAAACTGTTTTTT. It translates to CASSQAGTGERKLFF. The genes are TRBV3-1 (or the pseudogene TRBV3-2) and TRBJ1-4; 10 bases fit TRBD1. This CDR3 spans 15 amino acids. CDR1 LGHDT and CDR2 YNNKEL come from the germline V gene (reference sequence). Germline trimming cut 3 bases from V and 10 bases from J; bases unmatched to any gene: 8.

This clone was seen a single time. The rearrangement uses TRBV19 and TRBJ1-2; maybe TRBD1 (5 bases). Germline V lookup: CDR1 LNHDA, CDR2 SQIVND (reference sequence). With 5 bases removed from V and 8 bases from J, the gap between germline ends came to 21 bases. CDR3 size: 15 residues. The CDR3 loop is CASSSTGFGGTGYTF. The CDR3 nucleotides are TGTGCCAGTAGTTCGACGGGGTTCGGGGGGACCGGCTACACCTTC. Drawing the rest from reference TRBV19 and TRBJ1-2, the complete variable domain is DGGITQSPKYLFRKEGQNVTLSCEQNLNHDAMYWYRQDPGQGLRLIYYSQIVNDFQKGDIAEGYSVSREKKESFPLTVTSAQKNPTAFYLCASSSTGFGGTGYTFGSGTRLTVV.

The rearrangement uses TRBV6-5 and TRBJ1-1, with a tentative D call TRBD1 (6 bases). The CDR3 is 13 amino acids. CDR1 is MNHEY, CDR2 SVGAGI, per germline. The germline V and J ends were trimmed by 5 bases and 9 bases, with 16 bases remaining between them. The DNA for the CDR3 is TGTGCCAGCAGTCCCCGGGAGGGACATAAAGCTTTCTTT. The encoded protein is CASSPREGHKAFF.

This chain links TRBV4-2 with TRBJ2-7; 7 positions agree with TRBD2. Germline-derived CDR1 and CDR2 are LGHNA and YNFKEQ. The V and J ends lost 1 base and 0 bases, in that order; junction bases with no gene match: 6. The CDR3 has 16 amino acids. The CDR3 loop reads CASSQGGGLSSYEQYF. CDR3 nucleotide sequence: TGTGCCAGCAGCCAAGGGGGGGGTCTGAGCTCCTACGAGCAGTACTTC.

The rearrangement uses TRBV27 and TRBJ1-2; 8 nucleotides agree with TRBD1. The CDR3 covers 16 residues. V was clipped by 3 bases and J by 3 bases; unmatched bases: 9. Germline loops: CDR1 MNHEY, CDR2 SMNVEV (reference sequence). CDR3 coding DNA: TGTGCCAGCAGTTTTCTAACCAGGACAGGGCACTATGGCTACACCTTC. It translates to CASSFLTRTGHYGYTF.

This rearrangement joins TRBV4-2 to TRBJ2-5; tentatively, D is TRBD1 (6 bases). With 1 base removed from V and 7 bases from J, the gap between germline ends came to 16 bases. This CDR3 comprises 15 residues. Germline CDR1 and CDR2: LGHNA and YNFKEQ. This CDR3 is CASSQALGARGTQYF. CDR3 DNA: TGTGCCAGCAGCCAAGCCTTGGGGGCCCGGGGGACCCAGTACTTC.

The chain couples TRBV5-1 to TRBJ1-2; the D gene is possibly TRBD1 (5 bases). The CDR3 contains 14 residues. Trimming cost V 0 bases and J 7 bases, with 13 bases left between them. Looked up from germline, CDR1 is SGHRS and CDR2 is YFSETQ. CDR3: CASSLVAQGSGYTF. The DNA for the CDR3 is TGCGCCAGCAGCTTGGTGGCGCAGGGTAGTGGCTACACCTTC.

The genes are TRBV24-1 and TRBJ2-2; the match to TRBD2 covers 15 bases. V shed 3 bases, J shed 1 base, and the junction held 2 bases outside the gene matches. The CDR3 extends over 18 amino acids. Germline V CDR1 and CDR2: KGHDR, SFDVKD. Here the CDR3 DNA reads TGTGCCACCAGTGATCGGACTAGCGGGGGGGAGAACACCGGGGAGCTGTTTTTT. This sequence encodes CATSDRTSGGENTGELFF.

This clone was seen more than once but under ten times. The rearrangement links TRBV4-1 to TRBJ1-1, with 7 bases fitting TRBD1. The V gene end was trimmed by 0 bases and the J gene end by 1 base; junction bases not matched to a gene: 8. Looked up from germline, CDR1 is MGHRA and CDR2 is YSYEKL. The CDR3 contains 17 residues. In DNA, the CDR3 is TGCGCCAGCAGCCAAGAAAATCTACGGACAGGGAACACTGAAGCTTTCTTT. It is translated as CASSQENLRTGNTEAFF.

The chain recombines TRBV28 with TRBJ2-7, with TRBD2 identical over 12 bases. In germline, CDR1 is MDHEN, CDR2 SYDVKM. The CDR3 is 17 amino acids. The V segment lost 6 bases and the J segment 7 bases; nucleotides outside the gene matches: 16. CDR3 residues: CASSPGLAGIYSGEQYF. The CDR3 DNA is TGTGCCAGCAGCCCCGGACTAGCGGGGATCTATTCTGGGGAGCAGTACTTC.

This chain connects TRBV6-5 to TRBJ2-7; 11 bases align to TRBD1. Germline loops: CDR1 MNHEY, CDR2 SVGAGI. With 10 bases clipped from V and 4 bases from J, the junction kept 12 bases outside the gene matches. CDR3 length equals 15 residues. The DNA of the CDR3 is TGTGCCACCCAGAGCCGGGACAGGGGGTCGTACGAGCAGTACTTC. This encodes CATQSRDRGSYEQYF.

The genes are TRBV29-1 and TRBJ2-3; 7 positions agree with TRBD1. Germline assignment: CDR1 SQVTM and CDR2 ANQGSEA. The CDR3 is 13 amino acids. V lost 5 bases, J lost 2 bases, and 4 bases stayed unmatched. The DNA for the CDR3 is TGCAGCGTTTCAGGACAGGTCACAGATACGCAGTATTTT. The encoded protein is CSVSGQVTDTQYF.

The chain has TRBV19 and TRBJ1-4, with 7 bases identical to TRBD1. Losses at the gene ends were 9 bases for V and 7 bases for J; bases not matched to a gene: 14. CDR1 and CDR2 (germline): LNHDA, SQIVND (reference sequence). The CDR3 consists of 15 residues. Here the CDR3 reads CASTRTGGAVEKLFF. CDR3 DNA sequence: TGTGCCAGCACCCGGACAGGAGGGGCCGTTGAAAAACTGTTTTTT.

The J gene is TRBJ2-7, the V gene TRBV7-9; 7 positions agree with TRBD2. The CDR3 runs to 16 residues. The V gene's germline CDR1 is SEHNR and CDR2 FQNEAQ (reference sequence). Losses at the gene ends were 5 bases for V and 3 bases for J; bases not matched to a gene: 13. In nucleotides, the CDR3 is TGTGCCAGCAGCCCGGTTAGTAGCCGGGGGGACTACGAGCAGTACTTC. Translating it yields CASSPVSSRGDYEQYF.

This chain joins TRBV12-3 or TRBV12-4 and TRBJ1-3; D remains unclear. V was clipped by 4 bases and J by 6 bases, with 7 bases between them. This CDR3 comprises 12 residues. Written as DNA, the CDR3 is TGTGCCAGCAGTTCGGGAGTAAACACCATATATTTT. Its protein product is CASSSGVNTIYF.

This chain's CDR3 is CASSLVGNQPQHF. The CDR3, as DNA: TGTGCCAGCAGTTTAGTCGGCAATCAGCCCCAGCATTTT. The chain links TRBV12-3 or TRBV12-4 to TRBJ1-5; D uncertain. This CDR3 is built from 13 residues. V dropped 1 base and J dropped 2 bases, with 3 bases sitting between them.

This clone was seen just once. V and J are TRBV11-3 and TRBJ2-1, with D tentatively TRBD2 (6 bases). Germline CDR1 is SGHNT and CDR2 is YENEEA. The ends were cut back, 0 bases at V and 4 bases at J, with 10 bases in the middle. CDR3 length equals 15 residues. The CDR3 DNA reads TGTGCCAGCAGCTTAGATACCGGGGGTTACAATGAGCAGTTCTTC. Translating gives CASSLDTGGYNEQFF.

As regards this clone: The same CDR3 arises from other DNA sequences in this sample as well. The V gene is TRBV9, the J gene TRBJ2-1; TRBD1 matches 7 bases. V trimming: 3 bases; J trimming: 0 bases; junction bases outside the gene matches: 3. Germline assignment: CDR1 SGDLS and CDR2 YYNGEE. The CDR3 contains 15 residues. The CDR3 is CASSASGGSYNEQFF. In DNA form, the CDR3 reads TGTGCCAGCAGCGCCTCAGGGGGCTCCTACAATGAGCAGTTCTTC.

V gene TRBV6-5 combines with J gene TRBJ1-3, with D perhaps TRBD1 (6 bases). The CDR3 runs to 15 residues. Germline CDR1 MNHEY, CDR2 SVGAGI. V was trimmed by 5 bases and J by 0 bases, leaving 11 bases between them. The CDR3 DNA reads as TGTGCCAGCAGTCCGGGACACAGCTCTGGAAACACCATATATTTT. Translation: CASSPGHSSGNTIYF.

This chain connects TRBV11-2 to TRBJ2-7; a weak D match, TRBD2 (5 bases). The CDR3 has 13 residues. Trimming took 3 bases from V and 2 from J, leaving 8 bases between them. CDR1 is SGHAT and CDR2 is FQNNGV in the germline V gene. The CDR3: CASSFEGAYEQYF. In nucleotides, the CDR3 is TGTGCCAGCAGCTTTGAGGGCGCCTACGAGCAGTACTTC.

The chain has TRBV6-5 and TRBJ1-2, with 7 positions matching TRBD1. This CDR3 contains 16 residues. Germline V gene data show CDR1 as MNHEY and CDR2 as SVGAGI. V trimming: 0 bases; J trimming: 6 bases; junction bases outside the gene matches: 10. CDR3 DNA: TGTGCCAGCAGTTACTCGAGTATCTCTACAGGGGATGGCTACACCTTC. It yields the protein CASSYSSISTGDGYTF.

J is TRBJ2-2 and V is TRBV7-6, with a weak D call TRBD2 (5 bases). The CDR3 spans 17 residues. Germline V gene data show CDR1 as SGHVS and CDR2 as FNYEAQ. V was trimmed by 7 bases and J by 2 bases, leaving 20 bases between them. CDR3 nucleotides: TGTGCCAGCACCCCTCTATCCAGGACTTTTAACACCGGGGAGCTGTTTTTT. It yields the protein CASTPLSRTFNTGELFF.